The next 17 T cell receptor beta chains were all read from a single sample in a study of blood T cell repertoires in COVID-19. Only in-frame clones appear in the TCRdb table, and some are missing; sequencing was by immunoSEQ multiplex PCR. This repertoire shows under 15,000 clones, around 70% found once; its top ten account for less than 7.5%. Sequenced material: peripheral blood. These receptors all stem from a man in his 60s with COVID-19, enrolled during active disease.

This clone was picked up a small number of times. V and J are TRBV18 and TRBJ1-5; no clear D gene. The CDR3 sequence is 15 residues long. V was pared by 2 bases and J by 2 bases, with 10 bases between. Germline CDR1 reads KGHSH; CDR2 reads LQKENI. The CDR3 sequence is CASSPGQVGNQPQHF. The CDR3, as DNA: TGTGCCAGCTCACCAGGGCAGGTAGGCAATCAGCCCCAGCATTTT.

The rearrangement joins TRBV2 to TRBJ2-4; tentatively, D is TRBD2 (6 bases). The CDR3 sequence is 12 residues long. V was clipped by 6 bases and J by 9 bases, with 12 bases between them. Germline lookup yields CDR1 SNHLY and CDR2 FYNNEI. CDR3 residues: CASSANGGIQYF. CDR3 bases: TGTGCCAGCAGCGCGAACGGGGGCATTCAGTACTTC.

The rearrangement joins TRBV6-2 or TRBV6-3 to TRBJ2-1; 12 nucleotides agree with TRBD2. The CDR3 spans 14 residues. Losses at the gene ends were 6 bases for V and 9 bases for J; bases not matched to a gene: 6. Germline values: CDR1 MNHEY, CDR2 SVGEGT. CDR3 sequence: CASSQPGLAGEQFF. The CDR3 coding sequence is TGTGCCAGCAGCCAACCGGGACTAGCGGGTGAGCAGTTCTTC.

The genes are TRBV30 and TRBJ1-1; D remains ambiguous. Germline V gene lookup returns CDR1 GTSNPN and CDR2 SVGIG (reference sequence). CDR3 length equals 15 residues. The V and J ends lost 0 bases and 8 bases respectively, with 19 bases between them. The CDR3 protein is CAWSVPWAPPREAFF. The CDR3 bases are TGTGCCTGGAGTGTACCATGGGCCCCGCCACGGGAAGCTTTCTTT. The full variable domain, completed using reference TRBV30 and TRBJ1-1, is SQTIHQWPATLVQPVGSPLSLECTVEGTSNPNLYWYRQAAGRGLQLLFYSVGIGQISSEVPQNLSASRPQDRQFILSSKKLLLSDSGFYLCAWSVPWAPPREAFFGQGTRLTVV.

On this clone: The same CDR3 arises from other DNA sequences in this sample as well. V gene TRBV7-2 combines with J gene TRBJ2-5, with 10 bases fitting TRBD2. This CDR3 is 17 amino acids long. The germline gives CDR1 SGHTA, CDR2 FQGNSA. V lost 5 bases and J lost 5; bases outside the gene matches: 14. The CDR3 bases are TGTGCCAGCAGCCCCATTCCAGCGGGGGGGCCGGGGGAGACCCAGTACTTC. Translating it yields CASSPIPAGGPGETQYF.

This clone showed up just a few times. The CDR3 loop is CASSAPGSGENTQYF. The CDR3 DNA reads TGTGCCAGCAGCGCCCCGGGGTCAGGGGAAAATACGCAGTATTTT. The rearrangement joins TRBV7-3 to TRBJ2-3; a weak D match, TRBD1 (6 bases). CDR3 length: 15 residues. V dropped 5 bases and J dropped 7 bases, with 19 bases sitting between them. Germline CDR1 and CDR2: SGHTA and FQGTGA.

This clone came up a few times. The chain has TRBV7-2 and TRBJ2-7, with a tentative D call TRBD2 (7 bases). Germline lookup yields CDR1 SGHTA and CDR2 FQGNSA. The CDR3 runs to 13 residues. The V end was cut by 3 bases, the J end by 5 bases, with 11 bases between. CDR3: CASSFWGGHEQYV. The CDR3 DNA reads TGTGCCAGCAGCTTCTGGGGGGGCCACGAGCAGTACGTC.

This sequence joins TRBV7-3 and TRBJ2-1; TRBD2 matches 11 bases. V shed 1 base and J 8 bases; nucleotides not matched to a gene: 7. Germline-derived CDR1 and CDR2 are SGHTA and FQGTGA. This CDR3 has 16 residues. As DNA, the CDR3 is TGTGCCAGCAGCTTAATTGGGCTAGCGGGAGGTGATGAGCAGTTCTTC. Translation gives CASSLIGLAGGDEQFF.

The chain is built from TRBV28 and TRBJ1-5, with TRBD1 matching over 9 bases. Trimming at V came to 2 bases and at J to 3 bases, leaving 5 bases not matched to a gene. Germline CDR1 is MDHEN and CDR2 is SYDVKM. The CDR3 spans 16 residues. The CDR3 reads CASSLPQGAPNQPQHF. The CDR3 DNA reads TGTGCCAGCAGTTTACCACAGGGGGCCCCCAATCAGCCCCAGCATTTT.

The chain carries TRBV2 and TRBJ2-7; 9 bases align to TRBD1. The CDR3 is 16 amino acids. The germline V gene has CDR1 SNHLY and CDR2 FYNNEI. Trimming removed 5 bases from V and 3 bases from J; junction bases left unmatched: 11. CDR3 DNA: TGTGCCAGCAGTACCTACACGGACAGGGGTGGCTACGAGCAGTACTTC. Encoded protein: CASSTYTDRGGYEQYF.

The V call is TRBV16, the J call TRBJ1-5; TRBD1 matches at 10 bases. The CDR3 runs to 14 residues. Germline trimming cut 3 bases from V and 7 bases from J; bases unmatched to any gene: 3. Germline CDR1 KGHSY, CDR2 FQNENV. The DNA of the CDR3 is TGTGCCAGCAGCCAGACAGGGGGCGGGCAGCCCCAGCATTTT. Amino acid sequence: CASSQTGGGQPQHF.

The V gene is TRBV3-1 (or the pseudogene TRBV3-2), the J gene TRBJ1-2; 7 bases line up with TRBD1. The junction had 2 bases not matched to a gene; V was cut back by 2 bases and J by 8 bases. CDR3 length equals 12 residues. Germline assignment: CDR1 LGHDT and CDR2 YNNKEL (reference sequence). The CDR3 reads CASSQQGGGYTF. For the CDR3, the DNA is TGTGCCAGCAGCCAACAGGGGGGAGGCTACACCTTC.

CDR3 bases: TGTGCCTGGAGTGGCCTCAGGGGAGTTGGGAACACTGAAGCTTTCTTT. This translates into CAWSGLRGVGNTEAFF. The chain employs TRBV30 and TRBJ1-1; tentative D call: TRBD1 (6 bases). Trimming shortened V by 1 base and J by 1 base, and 16 bases separated the two germline ends. This CDR3 has 16 amino acids. Germline V lookup: CDR1 GTSNPN, CDR2 SVGIG (reference sequence). The full variable domain, with the rest looked up from reference TRBV30 and TRBJ1-1, is SQTIHQWPATLVQPVGSPLSLECTVEGTSNPNLYWYRQAAGRGLQLLFYSVGIGQISSEVPQNLSASRPQDRQFILSSKKLLLSDSGFYLCAWSGLRGVGNTEAFFGQGTRLTVV.

The table lists this clone with a few counts. This chain uses TRBV5-6 with TRBJ1-1, with 10 bases that match TRBD1. This CDR3 has 13 amino acids. V lost 6 bases to trimming and J lost 5 bases; unmatched junction nucleotides: 4. The germline gives CDR1 SGHDT, CDR2 YYEEEE. The CDR3 coding sequence is TGTGCCAGCAAGGGACAGGGGTGGACTGAAGCTTTCTTT. This codes for CASKGQGWTEAFF.

V and J are TRBV2 and TRBJ1-2; no firm D call. This CDR3 spans 13 amino acids. Per germline, CDR1 SNHLY and CDR2 FYNNEI. V lost 1 base and J lost 7, with 10 bases in between. The CDR3 coding sequence is TGTGCCAGCAGTGAAGGCTCACGGGGTGGCTACACCTTC. It codes for CASSEGSRGGYTF.

V is TRBV3-1 (or the pseudogene TRBV3-2) and J is TRBJ2-1; 7 positions match TRBD2. Germline values: CDR1 LGHDT, CDR2 YNNKEL (reference sequence). V trimming: 6 bases; J trimming: 8 bases; junction bases outside the gene matches: 13. The CDR3 spans 15 residues. The CDR3 loop reads CASRSRGEGRDEQFF. The CDR3 bases are TGTGCCAGCAGAAGTCGGGGGGAGGGCCGGGATGAGCAGTTCTTC.

About this clone: The same CDR3 also results from other DNA sequences found in this sample. The V and J genes are TRBV6-6 and TRBJ1-1, with D unresolved. The CDR3 spans 15 residues. The V and J ends lost 0 bases and 0 bases respectively, with 8 bases between them. Per the germline V gene, CDR1 is MNHNY and CDR2 is SVGAGI (reference sequence). The CDR3 region has the DNA TGTGCCAGCAGTTACTCTCCGGGGATGAACACTGAAGCTTTCTTT. Amino acid sequence: CASSYSPGMNTEAFF.